The sequence of this T cell receptor (beta chain) was determined in a study of cytomegalovirus exposure and HLA in healthy donors. Regarding the study as a whole: Despite most TCR sequences being rare, some public TCRs occurred in many donors. TCR beta sequences reportedly predicted most subjects' HLA-A and HLA-B alleles accurately. TCR beta chain V- and J-gene trimming was linked, in a later analysis, to a missense variant in DCLRE1C. There was a cluster of highly shared sequence variants that was likely a sequencing artifact.

PCR was performed using 60 Vbeta and 13 Jbeta primers. Assay: immunoSEQ multiplex PCR; the TCRdb copy retains only in-frame clones and omits some. Counted here are approximately 170,000 clones, roughly 80% occurring once; the ten biggest clones make up about 1.5%. Turning to this clone: Its antigen is not identified.

Trimming took off 3 bases at V and 1 base at J, with 11 bases between the two ends. Germline CDR1 reads LNHNV; CDR2 reads YYDKDF (reference sequence). This CDR3 contains 15 residues. The TCR originated in a woman in her late teens or twenties in good health and CMV-seronegative. What was sequenced was PBMCs. This chain joins TRBV15 and TRBJ2-3; D not certain. As DNA, the CDR3 is TGTGCCACCAGCAGCCGACGTGGAGGCACAGATACGCAGTATTTT. Translation: CATSSRRGGTDTQYF.